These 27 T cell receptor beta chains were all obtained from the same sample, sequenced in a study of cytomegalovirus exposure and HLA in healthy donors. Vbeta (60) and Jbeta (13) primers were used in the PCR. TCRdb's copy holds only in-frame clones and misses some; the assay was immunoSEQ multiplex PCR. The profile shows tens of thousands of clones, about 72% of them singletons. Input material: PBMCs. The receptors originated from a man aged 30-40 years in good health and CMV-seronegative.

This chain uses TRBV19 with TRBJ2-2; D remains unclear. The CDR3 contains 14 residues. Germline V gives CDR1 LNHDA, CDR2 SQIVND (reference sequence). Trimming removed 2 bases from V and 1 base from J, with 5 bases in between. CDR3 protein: CASSIQRNTGELFF. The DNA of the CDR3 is TGTGCCAGTAGTATACAGCGGAACACCGGGGAGCTGTTTTTT.

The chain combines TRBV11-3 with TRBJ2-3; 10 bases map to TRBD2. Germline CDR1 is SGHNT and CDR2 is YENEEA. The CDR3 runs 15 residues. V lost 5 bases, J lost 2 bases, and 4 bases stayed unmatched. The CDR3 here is CASSPGLADTDTQYF. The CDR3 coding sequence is TGTGCCAGCAGCCCCGGACTAGCGGACACAGATACGCAGTATTTT.

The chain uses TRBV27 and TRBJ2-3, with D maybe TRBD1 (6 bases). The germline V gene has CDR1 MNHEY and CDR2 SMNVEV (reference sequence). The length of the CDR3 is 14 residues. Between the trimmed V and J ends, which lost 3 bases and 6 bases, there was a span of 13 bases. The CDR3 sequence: CASSFSRGSDTQYF. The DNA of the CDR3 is TGTGCCAGCAGTTTCTCCAGGGGTAGTGATACGCAGTATTTT.

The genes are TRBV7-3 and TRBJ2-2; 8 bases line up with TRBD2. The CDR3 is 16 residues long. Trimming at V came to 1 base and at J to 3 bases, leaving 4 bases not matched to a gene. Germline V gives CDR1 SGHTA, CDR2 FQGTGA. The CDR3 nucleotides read TGTGCCAGCAGCTTAAAACTAGCGGCACACACCGGGGAGCTGTTTTTT. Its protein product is CASSLKLAAHTGELFF. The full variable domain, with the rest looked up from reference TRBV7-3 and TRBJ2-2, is GAGVSQTPSNKVTEKGKYVELRCDPISGHTALYWYRQSLGQGPEFLIYFQGTGAADDSGLPNDRFFAVRPEGSVSTLKIQRTERGDSAVYLCASSLKLAAHTGELFFGEGSRLTVL.

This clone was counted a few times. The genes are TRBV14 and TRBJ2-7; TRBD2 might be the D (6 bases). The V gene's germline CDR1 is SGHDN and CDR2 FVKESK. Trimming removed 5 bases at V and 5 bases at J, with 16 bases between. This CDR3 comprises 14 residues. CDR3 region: CASSLDGGIHEQYF. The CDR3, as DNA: TGTGCCAGCAGCTTGGACGGAGGGATCCACGAGCAGTACTTC.

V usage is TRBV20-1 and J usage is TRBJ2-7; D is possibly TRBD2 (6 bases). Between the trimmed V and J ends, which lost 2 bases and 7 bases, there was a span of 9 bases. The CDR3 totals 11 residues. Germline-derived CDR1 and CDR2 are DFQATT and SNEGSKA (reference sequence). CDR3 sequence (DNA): TGCAGTGCTAGAATTGGGGGGGAGCAGTACTTC. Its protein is CSARIGGEQYF.

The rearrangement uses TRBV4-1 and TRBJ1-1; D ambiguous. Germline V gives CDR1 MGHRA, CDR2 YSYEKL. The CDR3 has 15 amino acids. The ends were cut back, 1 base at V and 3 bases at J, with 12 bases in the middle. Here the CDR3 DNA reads TGCGCCAGCAGCCAAGGGGAGTTCGGGGACACTGAAGCTTTCTTT. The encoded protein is CASSQGEFGDTEAFF.

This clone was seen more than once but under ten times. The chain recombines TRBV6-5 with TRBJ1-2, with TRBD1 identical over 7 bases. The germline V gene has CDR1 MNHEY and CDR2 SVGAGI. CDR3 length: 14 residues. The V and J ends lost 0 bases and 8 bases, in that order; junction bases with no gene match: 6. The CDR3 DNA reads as TGTGCCAGCAGTTACTCTAGGACAGGCAGCGGCTACACCTTC. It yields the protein CASSYSRTGSGYTF.

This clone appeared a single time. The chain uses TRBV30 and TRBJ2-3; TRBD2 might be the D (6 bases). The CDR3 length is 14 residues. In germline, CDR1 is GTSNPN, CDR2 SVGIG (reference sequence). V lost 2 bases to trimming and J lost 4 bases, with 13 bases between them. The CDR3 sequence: CAWSSSWGADTQYF. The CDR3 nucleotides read TGTGCCTGGAGTTCGAGTTGGGGGGCAGATACGCAGTATTTT.

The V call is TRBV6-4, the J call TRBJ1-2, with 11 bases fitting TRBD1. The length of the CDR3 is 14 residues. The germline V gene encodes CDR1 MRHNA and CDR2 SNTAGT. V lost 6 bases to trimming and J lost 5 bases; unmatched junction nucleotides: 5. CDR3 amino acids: CASSGGTGGYGYTF. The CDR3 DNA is TGTGCCAGCAGCGGAGGGACAGGGGGTTATGGCTACACCTTC.

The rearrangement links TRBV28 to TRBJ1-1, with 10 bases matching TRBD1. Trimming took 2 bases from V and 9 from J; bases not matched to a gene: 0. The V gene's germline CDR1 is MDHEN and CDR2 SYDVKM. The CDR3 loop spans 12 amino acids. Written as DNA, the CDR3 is TGTGCCAGCAGTTTAGACAGGGGGCAAGCTTTCTTT. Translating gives CASSLDRGQAFF.

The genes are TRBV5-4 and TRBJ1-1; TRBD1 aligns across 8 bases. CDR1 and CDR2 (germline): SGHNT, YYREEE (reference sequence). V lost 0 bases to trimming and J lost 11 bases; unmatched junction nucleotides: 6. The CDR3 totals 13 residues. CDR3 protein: CASSLGTQGVAFF. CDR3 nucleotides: TGTGCCAGCAGCTTGGGGACACAGGGGGTGGCTTTCTTT. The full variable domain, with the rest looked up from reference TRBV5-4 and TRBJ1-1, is ETGVTQSPTHLIKTRGQQVTLRCSSQSGHNTVSWYQQALGQGPQFIFQYYREEENGRGNFPPRFSGLQFPNYSSELNVNALELDDSALYLCASSLGTQGVAFFGQGTRLTVV.

CDR3 bases: TGCAGCGTTGACGGAGGAGCGGGAGGGCCCAATGAGCAGTTCTTC. Residues: CSVDGGAGGPNEQFF. The chain combines TRBV29-1 with TRBJ2-1, with 10 bases identical to TRBD2. The germline gives CDR1 SQVTM, CDR2 ANQGSEA. J was trimmed by 6 bases and V by 3 bases; bases with no gene match: 8. The CDR3 sequence is 15 residues long.

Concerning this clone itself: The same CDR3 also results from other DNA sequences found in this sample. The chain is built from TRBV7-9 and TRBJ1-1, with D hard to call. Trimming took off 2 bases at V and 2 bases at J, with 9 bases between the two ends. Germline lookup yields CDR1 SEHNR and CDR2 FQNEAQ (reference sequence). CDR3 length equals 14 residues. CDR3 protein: CASSLNSLNTEAFF. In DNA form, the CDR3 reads TGTGCCAGCAGCTTAAACAGTTTAAACACTGAAGCTTTCTTT.

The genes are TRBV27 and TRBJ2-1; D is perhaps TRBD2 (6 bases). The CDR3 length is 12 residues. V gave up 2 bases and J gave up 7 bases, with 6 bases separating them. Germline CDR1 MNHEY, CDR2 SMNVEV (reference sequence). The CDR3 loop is CASSLSGNEQFF. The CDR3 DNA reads TGTGCCAGCAGTTTAAGCGGGAATGAGCAGTTCTTC.

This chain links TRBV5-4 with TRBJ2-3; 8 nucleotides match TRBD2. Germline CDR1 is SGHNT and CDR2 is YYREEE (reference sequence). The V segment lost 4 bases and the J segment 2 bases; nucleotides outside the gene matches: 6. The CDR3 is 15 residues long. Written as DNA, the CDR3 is TGTGCCAGCAGCCCGCGGGGGGCCCCCACAGATACGCAGTATTTT. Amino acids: CASSPRGAPTDTQYF.

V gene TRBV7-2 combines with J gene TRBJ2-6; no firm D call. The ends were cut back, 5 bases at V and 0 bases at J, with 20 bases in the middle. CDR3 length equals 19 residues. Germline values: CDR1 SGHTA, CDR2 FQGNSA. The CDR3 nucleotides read TGTGCCAGCAGCCGTCAACCAGGCCAATTCAGCTCTGGGGCCAACGTCCTGACTTTC. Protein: CASSRQPGQFSSGANVLTF. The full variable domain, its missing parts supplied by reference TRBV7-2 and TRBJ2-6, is GAGVSQSPSNKVTEKGKDVELRCDPISGHTALYWYRQSLGQGLEFLIYFQGNSAPDKSGLPSDRFSAERTGGSVSTLTIQRTQQEDSAVYLCASSRQPGQFSSGANVLTFGAGSRLTVL.

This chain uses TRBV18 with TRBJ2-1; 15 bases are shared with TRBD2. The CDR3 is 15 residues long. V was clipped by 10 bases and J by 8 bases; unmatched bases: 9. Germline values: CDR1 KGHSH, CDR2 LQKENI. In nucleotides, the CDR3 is TGTGCCACAGGACTAGCGGGGGGGCCCAGGTATGAGCAGTTCTTC. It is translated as CATGLAGGPRYEQFF.

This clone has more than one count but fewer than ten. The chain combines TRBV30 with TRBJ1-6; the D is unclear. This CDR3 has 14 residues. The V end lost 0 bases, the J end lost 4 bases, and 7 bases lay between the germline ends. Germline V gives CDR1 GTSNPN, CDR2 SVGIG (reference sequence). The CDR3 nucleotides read TGTGCCTGGAGTGTAAGTCGGTATAATTCACCCCTCCACTTT. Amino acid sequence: CAWSVSRYNSPLHF. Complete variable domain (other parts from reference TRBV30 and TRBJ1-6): SQTIHQWPATLVQPVGSPLSLECTVEGTSNPNLYWYRQAAGRGLQLLFYSVGIGQISSEVPQNLSASRPQDRQFILSSKKLLLSDSGFYLCAWSVSRYNSPLHFGNGTRLTVT.

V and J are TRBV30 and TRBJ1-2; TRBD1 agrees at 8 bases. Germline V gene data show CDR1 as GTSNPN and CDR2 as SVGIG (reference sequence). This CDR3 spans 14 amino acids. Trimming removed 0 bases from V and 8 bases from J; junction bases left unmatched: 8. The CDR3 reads CAWSVQGGARGYTF. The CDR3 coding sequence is TGTGCCTGGAGTGTACAGGGGGGCGCGCGGGGCTACACCTTC.

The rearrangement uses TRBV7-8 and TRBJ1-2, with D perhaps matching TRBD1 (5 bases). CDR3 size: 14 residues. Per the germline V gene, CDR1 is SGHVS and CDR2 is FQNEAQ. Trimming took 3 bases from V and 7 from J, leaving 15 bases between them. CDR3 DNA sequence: TGTGCCAGCAGCTTGACACGGGACTTGCGTGGCTACACCTTC. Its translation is CASSLTRDLRGYTF.

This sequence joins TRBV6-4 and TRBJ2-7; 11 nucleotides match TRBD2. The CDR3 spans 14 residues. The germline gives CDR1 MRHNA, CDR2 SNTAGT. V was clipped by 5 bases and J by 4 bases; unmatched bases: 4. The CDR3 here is CASSPGTSGYEQYF. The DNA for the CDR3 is TGTGCCAGCAGTCCCGGGACTAGCGGTTACGAGCAGTACTTC.

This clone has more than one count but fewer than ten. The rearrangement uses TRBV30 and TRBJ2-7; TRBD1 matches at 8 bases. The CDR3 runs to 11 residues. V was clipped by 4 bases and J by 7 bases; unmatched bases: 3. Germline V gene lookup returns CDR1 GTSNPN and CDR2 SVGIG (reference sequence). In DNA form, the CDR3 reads TGTGCCTGGACAGGGGGCGGGGAGCAGTACTTC. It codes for CAWTGGGEQYF. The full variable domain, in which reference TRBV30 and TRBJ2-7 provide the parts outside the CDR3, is SQTIHQWPATLVQPVGSPLSLECTVEGTSNPNLYWYRQAAGRGLQLLFYSVGIGQISSEVPQNLSASRPQDRQFILSSKKLLLSDSGFYLCAWTGGGEQYFGPGTRLTVT.

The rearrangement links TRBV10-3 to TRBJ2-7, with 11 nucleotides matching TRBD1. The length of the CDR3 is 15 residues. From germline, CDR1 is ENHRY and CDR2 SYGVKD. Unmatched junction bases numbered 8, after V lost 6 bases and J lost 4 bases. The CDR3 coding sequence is TGTGCCATCAGGATCGGGACAGGGGGAATGTACGAGCAGTACTTC. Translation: CAIRIGTGGMYEQYF.

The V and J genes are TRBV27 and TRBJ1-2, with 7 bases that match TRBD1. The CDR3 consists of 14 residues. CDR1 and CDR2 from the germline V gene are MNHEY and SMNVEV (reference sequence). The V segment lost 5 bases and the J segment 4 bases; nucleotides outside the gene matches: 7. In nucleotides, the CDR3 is TGTGCCAGCAGTGTTACAGGGGTGGCCTATGGCTACACCTTC. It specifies CASSVTGVAYGYTF.

CDR3 sequence: CASSGGGRGVEAFF. The CDR3 coding sequence is TGTGCCAGCAGTGGGGGGGGGCGAGGGGTTGAAGCTTTCTTT. The chain carries TRBV6-1 and TRBJ1-1; D is possibly TRBD1 (6 bases). The CDR3 consists of 14 residues. With 4 bases removed from V and 7 bases from J, the gap between germline ends came to 16 bases. CDR1 MNHNS and CDR2 SASEGT come from the germline V gene.

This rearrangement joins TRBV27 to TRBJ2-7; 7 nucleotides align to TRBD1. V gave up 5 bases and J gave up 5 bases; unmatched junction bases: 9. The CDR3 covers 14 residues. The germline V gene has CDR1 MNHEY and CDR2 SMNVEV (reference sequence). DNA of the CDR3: TGTGCCAGCAGTCCTACGACAGGGCCCGACGAGCAGTACTTC. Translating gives CASSPTTGPDEQYF.